The 31 T cell receptor beta chains below come from one sample, sequenced in a study of cytomegalovirus exposure and HLA in healthy donors. The PCR contained 60 Vbeta and 13 Jbeta primers. Data came from immunoSEQ multiplex PCR; TCRdb stores just in-frame clones and leaves some out. The sample consists of roughly 150,000 clones, roughly 80% of them appearing once. The sequencing sample was made of PBMCs. Every receptor here comes from a male donor in good health and CMV-seropositive.

Notes on this clone: Germline is not matched at one junction end, which may reflect a read error. The V call is TRBV6-6, the J call TRBJ2-6, with a tentative D call TRBD1 (5 bases). The CDR3 is made up of 15 amino acids. From germline, CDR1 is MNHNY and CDR2 SVGAGI (reference sequence). The CDR3 DNA is TGTGCCAGCAGTTACTCGGCGACTGGGGCCAACGGCCTGACTTTC. Translated, it gives CASSYSATGANGLTF.

The chain carries TRBV29-1 and TRBJ2-1; TRBD2 matches at 12 bases. The V segment lost 6 bases and the J segment 5 bases; nucleotides outside the gene matches: 8. The CDR3 runs to 15 residues. The germline gives CDR1 SQVTM, CDR2 ANQGSEA. CDR3 sequence reads: CSVAYLAGGHNEQFF. The CDR3 DNA reads TGCAGCGTCGCCTATCTAGCGGGAGGGCACAATGAGCAGTTCTTC.

This clone was recorded once. This chain uses TRBV30 with TRBJ2-7, with 11 bases that match TRBD1. V lost 0 bases and J lost 5; bases outside the gene matches: 15. Germline loops: CDR1 GTSNPN, CDR2 SVGIG (reference sequence). This CDR3 has 18 residues. CDR3 nucleotide sequence: TGTGCCTGGAGTGTGAGATGGTCTCACGGACAGGGGGCCAACGAGCAGTACTTC. It specifies CAWSVRWSHGQGANEQYF.

J is TRBJ2-3 and V is TRBV25-1; D gene ambiguous. The germline V gene has CDR1 MGHDK and CDR2 SYGVNS. This CDR3 is built from 13 residues. V lost 4 bases and J lost 2, with 7 bases in between. Written as DNA, the CDR3 is TGTGCCAGCAGTGTCCCCTCCACAGATACGCAGTATTTT. Protein: CASSVPSTDTQYF.

This chain uses TRBV18 with TRBJ1-1; 11 nucleotides agree with TRBD1. V gave up 4 bases and J gave up 0 bases; unmatched junction bases: 4. This CDR3 contains 16 residues. The V gene's germline CDR1 is KGHSH and CDR2 LQKENI. The CDR3 DNA sequence: TGTGCCAGCTCACTGGGACAGGGGGGAATGAACACTGAAGCTTTCTTT. As protein: CASSLGQGGMNTEAFF.

The chain links TRBV28 to TRBJ2-7; 11 bases match TRBD2. Germline CDR1 is MDHEN and CDR2 is SYDVKM. The CDR3 sequence is 15 residues long. The ends lost 4 bases at V and 10 bases at J; junction bases unmatched: 12. The CDR3 protein is CASSSPGSSGRVQYF. The CDR3 DNA follows: TGTGCCAGCAGTTCTCCTGGTAGTAGCGGGAGGGTTCAGTACTTC.

The table lists this clone with a few counts. Germline and junction disagree at one end, which may indicate a read error. This sequence joins TRBV7-2 and TRBJ2-4; perhaps TRBD2 as D (5 bases). Looked up from germline, CDR1 is SGHTA and CDR2 is FQGNSA. The CDR3 covers 13 residues. The CDR3 bases are TGTGCCAGCAACGGGATAGCCAAAAACAGTCAGTACTTC. This codes for CASNGIAKNSQYF.

V and J are TRBV9 and TRBJ1-3, with D perhaps TRBD1 (6 bases). The V gene's germline CDR1 is SGDLS and CDR2 YYNGEE. Trimming shortened V by 0 bases and J by 3 bases, and 10 bases separated the two germline ends. There are 15 residues in the CDR3. DNA of the CDR3: TGTGCCAGCAGCGTAGAGGCAGGGGTTGGAAACACCATATATTTT. Residues: CASSVEAGVGNTIYF. The complete variable domain, with remaining parts taken from reference TRBV9 and TRBJ1-3, reads DSGVTQTPKHLITATGQRVTLRCSPRSGDLSVYWYQQSLDQGLQFLIQYYNGEERAKGNILERFSAQQFPDLHSELNLSSLELGDSALYFCASSVEAGVGNTIYFGEGSWLTVV.

The chain joins TRBV7-2 to TRBJ1-5; D is undetermined. The V end lost 2 bases, the J end lost 4 bases, and 6 bases lay between the germline ends. The CDR3 spans 13 residues. From germline, CDR1 is SGHTA and CDR2 FQGNSA. The CDR3 nucleotides read TGTGCCAGCAGCTTACAGTTAAATCAGCCCCAGCATTTT. This gives the protein CASSLQLNQPQHF.

J is TRBJ2-6 and V is TRBV30; a possible D gene is TRBD2 (7 bases). Trimming removed 4 bases at V and 0 bases at J, with 19 bases between. The V gene's germline CDR1 is GTSNPN and CDR2 SVGIG (reference sequence). This CDR3 is 18 amino acids long. DNA for the CDR3: TGTGCCTGGACCGTAGAGGGGGGGCACGGCTCTGGGGCCAACGTCCTGACTTTC. Protein: CAWTVEGGHGSGANVLTF.

The J gene is TRBJ2-7, the V gene TRBV18, with 11 bases identical to TRBD2. With 8 bases clipped from V and 2 bases from J, the junction kept 11 bases outside the gene matches. Germline V gives CDR1 KGHSH, CDR2 LQKENI. CDR3 length: 16 amino acids. As DNA, the CDR3 is TGTGCCAGCGGCCCGGGACTAGCGGAAGCCCCCTACGAGCAGTACTTC. Translated: CASGPGLAEAPYEQYF.

The rearrangement uses TRBV6-5 and TRBJ1-1, with D tentatively TRBD1 (5 bases). The CDR3 spans 11 residues. Germline values: CDR1 MNHEY, CDR2 SVGAGI. Deletions cut 5 bases from V and 11 bases from J, with 12 bases between. This CDR3 is CASSGQGGAFF. The CDR3 DNA sequence: TGTGCCAGCAGTGGGCAGGGCGGCGCTTTCTTT.

The CDR3 sequence: CASSLAGSKPGELFF. CDR3 coding DNA: TGTGCCAGCAGCTTGGCCGGGAGTAAGCCCGGGGAGCTGTTTTTT. V usage is TRBV5-4 and J usage is TRBJ2-2; D may be TRBD2 (6 bases). With 0 bases removed from V and 6 bases from J, the gap between germline ends came to 12 bases. Looked up from germline, CDR1 is SGHNT and CDR2 is YYREEE (reference sequence). There are 15 residues in the CDR3. Drawing the rest from reference TRBV5-4 and TRBJ2-2, the complete variable domain is ETGVTQSPTHLIKTRGQQVTLRCSSQSGHNTVSWYQQALGQGPQFIFQYYREEENGRGNFPPRFSGLQFPNYSSELNVNALELDDSALYLCASSLAGSKPGELFFGEGSRLTVL.

The chain links TRBV28 to TRBJ1-2; the D gene is possibly TRBD1 (6 bases). This CDR3 comprises 13 residues. Trimming left V 5 bases short and J 7 bases short, with 14 bases between. Germline CDR1 and CDR2: MDHEN and SYDVKM. For the CDR3, the DNA is TGTGCCAGCAGTCTGGGACAAGGTGGTGGCTACACCTTC. Translating it yields CASSLGQGGGYTF.

The J gene is TRBJ2-2, the V gene TRBV5-3; D remains ambiguous. TRBV5-3 belongs to the ORF category, with a function that is uncertain. The length of the CDR3 is 16 residues. V was shortened by 2 bases and J by 1 base, with 12 bases between the two germline ends. CDR3 in amino acids: CARSFPSLLNTGELFF. CDR3 sequence (DNA): TGTGCCAGAAGCTTCCCTTCACTACTGAACACCGGGGAGCTGTTTTTT.

Only one count was recorded for this clone. The V and J genes are TRBV19 and TRBJ1-5; 9 bases match TRBD1. The CDR3 totals 14 residues. The germline V gene has CDR1 LNHDA and CDR2 SQIVND (reference sequence). Trimming took 10 bases from V and 4 from J; bases not matched to a gene: 8. CDR3: CATGGTGINQPQHF. The CDR3 DNA reads as TGTGCCACTGGCGGGACAGGGATAAATCAGCCCCAGCATTTT.

The chain uses TRBV5-4 and TRBJ1-2; D perhaps matches TRBD1 (5 bases). The V gene's germline CDR1 is SGHNT and CDR2 YYREEE (reference sequence). This CDR3 comprises 16 residues. V was clipped by 4 bases and J by 2 bases, with 18 bases between them. CDR3 in amino acids: CASSPWQGNLNYGYTF. CDR3 nucleotide sequence: TGTGCCAGCAGCCCTTGGCAGGGAAACCTGAACTATGGCTACACCTTC.

The chain carries TRBV9 and TRBJ1-1, with no clear D. V shed 3 bases and J shed 1 base, with 7 bases lying between them. CDR3 length equals 13 residues. CDR1 SGDLS and CDR2 YYNGEE come from the germline V gene. CDR3 amino acids: CASSAAGNTEAFF. The CDR3 DNA is TGTGCCAGCAGCGCCGCAGGGAACACTGAAGCTTTCTTT.

CDR3 loop: CASSESDRGRYEQYF. CDR3 sequence (DNA): TGCGCCAGCAGTGAATCGGACAGGGGGCGTTACGAGCAGTACTTC. The genes are TRBV10-2 and TRBJ2-7; TRBD1 matches 11 bases. With 3 bases clipped from V and 4 bases from J, the junction kept 5 bases outside the gene matches. Germline CDR1 WSHSY, CDR2 SAAADI. The CDR3 totals 15 residues.

The chain carries TRBV5-1 and TRBJ1-4, with D possibly matching TRBD1 (6 bases). Germline CDR1 SGHRS, CDR2 YFSETQ. CDR3 size: 14 residues. Trimming stripped 4 bases from V and 1 base from J, with 8 bases between. The DNA for the CDR3 is TGCGCCAGCAGCCCCAGGGGAACTAATGAAAAACTGTTTTTT. This sequence encodes CASSPRGTNEKLFF.

This clone has a single count. The V and J genes are TRBV7-2 and TRBJ2-7; 12 bases agree with TRBD2. Looked up from germline, CDR1 is SGHTA and CDR2 is FQGNSA. This CDR3 has 16 residues. V trimming: 4 bases; J trimming: 4 bases; junction bases outside the gene matches: 8. The CDR3 region has the DNA TGTGCCAGCAGCTGGGGCCTAGCGGGAGGGGGGTACGAGCAGTACTTC. Encoded protein: CASSWGLAGGGYEQYF. The full variable domain, its missing parts supplied by reference TRBV7-2 and TRBJ2-7, is GAGVSQSPSNKVTEKGKDVELRCDPISGHTALYWYRQSLGQGLEFLIYFQGNSAPDKSGLPSDRFSAERTGGSVSTLTIQRTQQEDSAVYLCASSWGLAGGGYEQYFGPGTRLTVT.

V is TRBV6-4 and J is TRBJ1-5; the D gene is possibly TRBD1 (5 bases). Trimming shortened V by 2 bases and J by 0 bases, and 29 bases separated the two germline ends. The CDR3 totals 22 residues. Germline CDR1 MRHNA, CDR2 SNTAGT. This chain's CDR3 is CASSDLRGGRPSPLYSNQPQHF. The CDR3 DNA follows: TGTGCCAGCAGTGACCTTCGCGGGGGACGACCCAGCCCTTTATATAGCAATCAGCCCCAGCATTTT.

The chain employs TRBV6-5 and TRBJ1-3; TRBD1 aligns across 7 bases. V shed 5 bases, J shed 4 bases, and the junction held 5 bases outside the gene matches. This CDR3 has 14 amino acids. CDR1 is MNHEY and CDR2 is SVGAGI in the germline V gene. The CDR3 DNA reads as TGTGCCAGCAGTGTTACAGGGGCCGGAAACACCATATATTTT. As protein: CASSVTGAGNTIYF.

The chain links TRBV7-6 to TRBJ1-5; 10 bases are shared with TRBD1. This CDR3 region has 16 residues. J lost 3 bases, V lost 5 bases, and 7 bases had no gene match. From germline, CDR1 is SGHVS and CDR2 FNYEAQ. This CDR3 is CASSPRTGGNNQPQHF. CDR3 DNA sequence: TGTGCCAGCAGCCCCAGGACAGGGGGAAACAATCAGCCCCAGCATTTT.

The V and J genes are TRBV27 and TRBJ2-5; D may be TRBD2 (6 bases). Germline values: CDR1 MNHEY, CDR2 SMNVEV (reference sequence). There are 16 residues in the CDR3. V lost 5 bases and J lost 1, with 17 bases in between. The CDR3 nucleotides read TGTGCCAGCAGTCCTTCGCCCCGGAGGGGCCAAGAGACCCAGTACTTC. This encodes CASSPSPRRGQETQYF.

The V and J genes are TRBV18 and TRBJ1-2; D is unclear. V lost 2 bases to trimming and J lost 4 bases, with 14 bases between them. The CDR3 has 15 residues. The V gene's germline CDR1 is KGHSH and CDR2 LQKENI. The CDR3 bases are TGTGCCAGCTCACCATCTCTAGATAACGGCTATGGCTACACCTTC. Amino acid sequence: CASSPSLDNGYGYTF.

The V gene is TRBV9, the J gene TRBJ1-3; D is undetermined. Trimming took 2 bases from V and 4 from J, leaving 19 bases between them. Looked up from germline, CDR1 is SGDLS and CDR2 is YYNGEE. The CDR3 runs 17 residues. CDR3 DNA sequence: TGTGCCAGCAGCGTTGCTCTGTTAGGAGCGGAGGGAAACACCATATATTTT. Translating it yields CASSVALLGAEGNTIYF.

The rearrangement uses TRBV9 and TRBJ2-3, with a possible D match to TRBD2 (6 bases). V lost 3 bases, J lost 2 bases, and 16 bases lay in between. The V gene's germline CDR1 is SGDLS and CDR2 YYNGEE. This CDR3 has 16 amino acids. The CDR3: CASSAGVSSSTDTQYF. In DNA, the CDR3 is TGTGCCAGCAGCGCGGGGGTCAGTTCCTCCACAGATACGCAGTATTTT.

CDR3 in DNA: TGTGCCTGGGCGTATGGGCAGCTTGAAGCTTTCTTT. Encoded protein: CAWAYGQLEAFF. The chain couples TRBV30 to TRBJ1-1; D gene uncertain. The V gene lost 5 bases and the J gene lost 7 bases, with 14 bases spanning the gap. The CDR3 length is 12 residues. Germline CDR1 and CDR2: GTSNPN and SVGIG (reference sequence).

The table lists this clone with a few counts. Here the CDR3 reads CASKLGTGTAETQYF. For the CDR3, the DNA is TGTGCCAGCAAGCTGGGGACAGGGACGGCGGAGACCCAGTACTTC. V usage is TRBV11-2 and J usage is TRBJ2-5; 9 bases are shared with TRBD1. Trimming at V came to 7 bases and at J to 5 bases, leaving 11 bases not matched to a gene. CDR1 and CDR2 from the germline V gene are SGHAT and FQNNGV. The CDR3 covers 15 residues.

The V and J genes are TRBV5-6 and TRBJ2-7; D is undetermined. The V and J ends lost 1 base and 4 bases respectively, with 9 bases between them. Germline loops: CDR1 SGHDT, CDR2 YYEEEE. The length of the CDR3 is 13 residues. The CDR3 nucleotides read TGTGCCAGCAGCTTGTCTGGAGAGTACGAGCAGTACTTC. Residues: CASSLSGEYEQYF.